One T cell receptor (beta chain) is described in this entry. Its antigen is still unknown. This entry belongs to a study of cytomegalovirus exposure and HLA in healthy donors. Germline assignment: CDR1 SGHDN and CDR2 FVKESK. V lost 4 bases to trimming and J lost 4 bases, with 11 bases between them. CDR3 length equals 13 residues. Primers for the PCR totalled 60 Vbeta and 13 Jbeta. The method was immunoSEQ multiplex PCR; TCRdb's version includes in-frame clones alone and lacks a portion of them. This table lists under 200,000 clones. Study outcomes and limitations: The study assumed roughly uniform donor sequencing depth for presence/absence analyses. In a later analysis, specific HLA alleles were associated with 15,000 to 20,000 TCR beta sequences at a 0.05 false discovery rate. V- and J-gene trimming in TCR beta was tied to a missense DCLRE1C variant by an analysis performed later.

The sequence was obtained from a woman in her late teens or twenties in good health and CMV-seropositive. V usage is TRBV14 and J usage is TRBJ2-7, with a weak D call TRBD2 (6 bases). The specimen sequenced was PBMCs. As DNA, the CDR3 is TGTGCCAGCAGCCCTCAACTAGCTTACGAGCAGTACTTC. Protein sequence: CASSPQLAYEQYF. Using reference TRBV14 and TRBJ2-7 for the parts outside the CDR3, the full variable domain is EAGVTQFPSHSVIEKGQTVTLRCDPISGHDNLYWYRRVMGKEIKFLLHFVKESKQDESGMPNNRFLAERTGGTYSTLKVQPAELEDSGVYFCASSPQLAYEQYFGPGTRLTVT.